The rows below give T cell receptor beta chains drawn from one sample of a study of T cells in Graves' hyperthyroidism and ophthalmopathy. One entry per CDR3 protein results from TCRdb running MiXCR on the multiplex PCR reads. This repertoire shows over 450,000 distinct CDR3 sequences, roughly 14% found once; its top ten account for roughly 17%. The source material was blood. These TCRs come from a woman under 30 with Graves' hyperthyroidism. Each CDR3 is given with its conserved first and last residue. The D gene is left open where the match is weak. Size tells how often a clone was seen (once, few, many) or the class of an expanded clone, and some rows leave it out.

v_gene: TRBV18; d_gene: .; j_gene: TRBJ1-1; abundance: many; CDR3nt: TGTGCCAGCTCACCGGGGAGACAGGCTAACACTGAAGCTTTCTTT; CDR3aa: CASSPGRQANTEAFF
v_gene: TRBV2; d_gene: TRBD2; j_gene: TRBJ2-2; abundance: .; CDR3nt: TGTGCCAGCAGTCTACTAGCGAGCGCGAACACCGGGGAGCTGTTTTTT; CDR3aa: CASSLLASANTGELFF
v_gene: TRBV5-5; d_gene: TRBD2; j_gene: TRBJ2-5; abundance: many; CDR3nt: TGTGCCAGCTTAAGACTAGCGGGGTTCCAAGAGACCCAGTACTTC; CDR3aa: CASLRLAGFQETQYF
v_gene: TRBV3-1; d_gene: .; j_gene: TRBJ2-7; abundance: .; CDR3nt: TGTGCCAGCAGCCAAGAAGTCATCGGCAGACCGTACGAGCAGTACTTC; CDR3aa: CASSQEVIGRPYEQYF
v_gene: TRBV28; d_gene: TRBD1; j_gene: TRBJ2-5; abundance: .; CDR3nt: TGTGCCAGCAGTGTACAGGGGGCTGGGGAGACCCAGTGCTTC; CDR3aa: CASSVQGAGETQCF
v_gene: TRBV12-3/TRBV12-4; d_gene: .; j_gene: TRBJ1-4; abundance: many; CDR3nt: TGTGCCAGCAGTCTCGGGACCGGACAAAAACTGTTTTTT; CDR3aa: CASSLGTGQKLFF
v_gene: TRBV9; d_gene: .; j_gene: TRBJ1-1; abundance: many; CDR3nt: TGTGCCAGCAGCGTAGGTCAGTACCCTTCGAACACTGAAGCTTTCTTT; CDR3aa: CASSVGQYPSNTEAFF
v_gene: TRBV9; d_gene: TRBD1; j_gene: TRBJ1-5; abundance: many; CDR3nt: TGTGCCAGCAGCGTAGATGGGACAGGGATTCAGCCCCAGCATTTT; CDR3aa: CASSVDGTGIQPQHF
v_gene: TRBV6-2/TRBV6-3; d_gene: .; j_gene: TRBJ1-2; abundance: many; CDR3nt: TGTGCCAGCAGTTACTTGGGACATTTGGGCTATGGCTACACCTTC; CDR3aa: CASSYLGHLGYGYTF
v_gene: TRBV24-1; d_gene: .; j_gene: TRBJ2-7; abundance: few; CDR3nt: TGTGCCACCAGTGCCGGTTCCTACGAGCAGTACTTC; CDR3aa: CATSAGSYEQYF